The following is a T cell receptor beta chain sequence with its context. The CDR3 runs to 15 residues. V was cut by 6 bases and J by 5 bases, with 20 bases left in between. The germline CDR1 and CDR2 sequences are SGHAT and FQNNGV. This sample was included in a study of control samples from healthy donors and cancer patients. Using immunoSEQ multiplex PCR, the repertoire was profiled, and TCRdb retains in-frame clones only, with some absent. The table shows about 130,000 clones, with roughly 84% occurring only once. The V and J genes are TRBV11-2 and TRBJ2-7; tentative D call: TRBD2 (5 bases). Specimen: blood. The sequence derives from a middle-aged man in good health. The CDR3 DNA is TGTGCCAGCAGGGGAATAAGGGCCACGAGGGACGAGCAGTACTTC. Protein sequence: CASRGIRATRDEQYF.